A single sample is the source of the 26 T cell receptor beta chains below, sequenced in a study of tumor-infiltrating lymphocytes in primary liver carcinoma listed by TCRdb under 2017. TRIzol reagent was used to extract blood RNA from unsorted whole blood, while the DNeasy Blood & Tissue kit provided the germline DNA. The reads were generated on an Illumina HiSeq 2500. Starting from roughly 500 ng total RNA, TCRbeta-specific cDNA was produced by reverse transcription with a constant-region primer and ProtoScript II reverse transcriptase. TCRbeta libraries were built with three nested multiplex PCR rounds, a slightly modified ARM-PCR procedure. The first two PCR rounds used multiplex TRBV1-TRBV30 forward primers with a Cbeta reverse primer, each for roughly 11 cycles. TCRdb reprocessing: public reads trimmed at Q25 with fastp, clones called with MiXCR, in-frame beta chains kept. All rows with the same CDR3 protein become a single entry with the most common DNA and genes. The sample includes fewer than 350,000 distinct CDR3 sequences, with less than 75% observed a single time. The top ten clones comprise roughly 9% of the sample.

The sample consisted of peripheral blood. These receptors came from a man aged 35 to 55 with primary liver carcinoma and hepatitis B virus infection.

A single count supports this clonotype. This sequence joins TRBV23-1 and TRBJ1-5; TRBD1 matches 8 bases. TRBV23-1 is an ORF, with its function uncertain. This CDR3 is built from 14 residues. V gave up 3 bases and J gave up 3 bases; unmatched junction bases: 1. Here the CDR3 reads CASSQDRDNQPQHF. The CDR3 region has the DNA TGCGCCAGCAGTCAGGACAGGGACAATCAGCCCCAGCATTTT.

With regard to this clonotype: Its ends do not fully match the called genes, so a read error is possible. This chain joins TRBV29-1 and TRBJ1-1; D gene ambiguous. The length of the CDR3 is 13 residues. Per the germline V gene, CDR1 is SQVTM and CDR2 is ANQGSEA. The CDR3 protein is CSVAIQHETEAFF. Written as DNA, the CDR3 is TGCAGCGTTGCCATACAACATGAAACTGAAGCTTTCTTC.

For this clonotype: The junction does not match germline at one end; this may be a read error. V gene TRBV6-1 combines with J gene TRBJ2-3; D ambiguous. Per germline, CDR1 MNHNS and CDR2 SASEGT. The length of the CDR3 is 13 residues. The CDR3 nucleotides are TGTGACAGCAGTGAACGAGGCCTTGATACGCAGTATTTT. It specifies CDSSERGLDTQYF.

This chain links TRBV28 with TRBJ2-7; 7 nucleotides match TRBD1. The CDR3 covers 14 residues. Germline V lookup: CDR1 MDHEN, CDR2 SYDVKM. The CDR3 loop reads CVRNDGTDSYEQYF. DNA for the CDR3: TGTGTCAGGAACGACGGGACAGACTCCTACGAGCAGTACTTC.

Points on this clonotype: A single base separates this from a much larger clone, so it may be a read error. The chain is built from TRBV7-9 and TRBJ2-7, with TRBD1 identical over 7 bases. Germline V gene sequence: CDR1 SEHNR, CDR2 FQNEAQ (reference sequence). The CDR3 has 14 amino acids. The junction had 8 bases not matched to a gene; V was cut back by 6 bases and J by 3 bases. CDR3 in DNA: TGTGCCAGCAGACACCGGGACAGAAACTACGAGCAGTACTTC. It codes for CASRHRDRNYEQYF.

Comments on this clonotype: Mismatch with germline at one junction end may stem from a read error. The chain employs TRBV12-3 or TRBV12-4 and TRBJ2-5; possible D gene TRBD2, 5 bases. The CDR3 loop spans 15 amino acids. CDR3 coding DNA: TGTGCCAGCAGTAACCTACTACGCTCAAGGGAGACCCAGTATTTC. This codes for CASSNLLRSRETQYF.

V is TRBV4-3 and J is TRBJ1-2; 7 positions agree with TRBD1. The CDR3 runs to 14 residues. The J segment lost 4 bases and the V segment lost 5 bases, leaving 7 bases of the junction unmatched. CDR1 and CDR2 from the germline V gene are LGHNA and YSLEER. The CDR3 nucleotides read TGCGCCAGCAGCGAGCAGCGGACAGGCTATGGCTACACCTTC. Encoded protein: CASSEQRTGYGYTF.

Concerning this clonotype: Relative to the germline gene, one junction end is altered; a read error may explain this. The gene calls are TRBV29-1 and TRBJ2-5; D remains ambiguous. CDR1 and CDR2 (germline): SQVTM, ANQGSEA. The length of the CDR3 is 13 residues. CDR3: CSVEASAQETQYF. CDR3 nucleotides: TGCAGCGTTGAAGCCTCGGCACAAGAGACACAGTACTTC.

This clonotype appeared once. A much larger clone is a single base away; this may be a read error. The chain has TRBV4-3 and TRBJ1-3; D ambiguous. The CDR3 consists of 13 residues. Germline V gives CDR1 LGHNA, CDR2 YSLEER. The germline V and J ends were trimmed by 0 bases and 11 bases, with 11 bases remaining between them. This CDR3 is CASSQETDPAIYF. Written as DNA, the CDR3 is TGCGCCAGCAGCCAAGAAACAGATCCAGCCATATATTTT.

With regard to this clonotype: The junction departs from the called germline gene at one end, perhaps through a read error. The chain combines TRBV6-2 or TRBV6-3 with TRBJ2-7; D call uncertain. The CDR3 loop spans 14 amino acids. Per the germline V gene, CDR1 is MNHEY and CDR2 is SVGEGT. The DNA for the CDR3 is TGTGCCAGCAACGACGCCAAGAGAAGGTACGAACAGTACTTC. Translation gives CASNDAKRRYEQYF.

Ten or more counts support this clonotype. V and J are TRBV12-3 or TRBV12-4 and TRBJ2-1; D might be TRBD2 (5 bases). The CDR3 length is 16 residues. V dropped 7 bases and J dropped 1 base, with 17 bases sitting between them. The CDR3 region is CASTRLLAESYNEQFF. Written as DNA, the CDR3 is TGTGCCAGCACCCGACTACTGGCAGAGTCCTACAATGAGCAGTTCTTC.

The rearrangement links TRBV5-1 to TRBJ2-2, with 8 bases matching TRBD1. Germline CDR1 is SGHRS and CDR2 is YFSETQ. Unmatched junction bases numbered 10, after V lost 6 bases and J lost 3 bases. There are 16 residues in the CDR3. CDR3 region: CASKDLEQGDTGELFF. The CDR3 nucleotides read TGCGCCAGCAAGGACCTTGAACAGGGGGACACCGGGGAGCTGTTTTTT. The entire variable domain, with the rest obtained from reference TRBV5-1 and TRBJ2-2, is as follows: KAGVTQTPRYLIKTRGQQVTLSCSPISGHRSVSWYQQTPGQGLQFLFEYFSETQRNKGNFPGRFSGRQFSNSRSEMNVSTLELGDSALYLCASKDLEQGDTGELFFGEGSRLTVL.

A note on this clonotype: A clone one base away is much larger, so this may be a read error. The chain combines TRBV6-6 with TRBJ2-7; 8 nucleotides line up with TRBD1. CDR1 is MNHNY and CDR2 is SVGAGI in the germline V gene (reference sequence). CDR3 length: 13 residues. Written as DNA, the CDR3 is TGTGCCAGCAATAGACAGGGGTCCTACAAGCAGTACTTC. It yields the protein CASNRQGSYKQYF.

The rearrangement joins TRBV11-3 to TRBJ2-1; D possibly corresponds to TRBD2 (5 bases). Germline V lookup: CDR1 SGHNT, CDR2 YENEEA. Deletions cut 4 bases from V and 4 bases from J, with 11 bases between. The CDR3 has 14 residues. Here the CDR3 DNA reads TGTGCCAGCAGCTCCGGGATGGCGTACAATGAGCAGTTCTTC. Residues: CASSSGMAYNEQFF.

The genes are TRBV5-1 and TRBJ2-7; D call uncertain. This CDR3 is built from 14 residues. Germline CDR1 SGHRS, CDR2 YFSETQ. Trimming left V 1 base short and J 2 bases short, with 10 bases between. The CDR3 coding sequence is TGCGCCAGCAGCTTGAAAGGGAACCCCTACGAGCAGTACTTC. Its protein product is CASSLKGNPYEQYF.

With respect to this clonotype: Being one base from a much bigger clone, this may be a read error. This chain links TRBV12-3 or TRBV12-4 with TRBJ2-1, with unresolved D. CDR3 length: 13 amino acids. The CDR3 protein is CASSFAGVNDQFF. The CDR3 DNA is TGTGCCAGCAGTTTCGCAGGCGTCAATGACCAGTTCTTC.

On this clonotype: A clone one base away is much larger, so this may be a read error. The chain has TRBV12-3 or TRBV12-4 and TRBJ1-5; D call uncertain. This CDR3 has 13 amino acids. V dropped 4 bases and J dropped 4 bases, with 8 bases sitting between them. As DNA, the CDR3 is TGTGCCAGCAGTTCGGTAGGAAATCAGCCCCAGCATTTT. It translates to CASSSVGNQPQHF.

This chain joins TRBV7-8 and TRBJ1-5; D possibly corresponds to TRBD1 (5 bases). The CDR3 loop spans 17 amino acids. Germline V lookup: CDR1 SGHVS, CDR2 FQNEAQ. The germline V and J ends were trimmed by 5 bases and 0 bases, with 17 bases remaining between them. The CDR3 DNA follows: TGTGCCAGCAGCCCTCAGGGCGCGGGTATTAGCAATCAGCCCCAGCATTTT. It specifies CASSPQGAGISNQPQHF. The whole variable domain, filled in from reference TRBV7-8 and TRBJ1-5, reads GAGVSQSPRYKVAKRGQDVALRCDPISGHVSLFWYQQALGQGPEFLTYFQNEAQLDKSGLPSDRFFAERPEGSVSTLKIQRTQQEDSAVYLCASSPQGAGISNQPQHFGDGTRLSIL.

Details on this clonotype: This may be a read error: a much more frequent sequence differs by one nucleotide. V is TRBV4-3 and J is TRBJ1-3; tentative D call: TRBD1 (6 bases). The CDR3 spans 16 residues. Germline V gives CDR1 LGHNA, CDR2 YSLEER. CDR3 amino acids: CANSQDPAGDGNTIYF. In DNA form, the CDR3 reads TGCGCCAACAGCCAAGATCCGGCAGGGGATGGAAACACCATATATTTT.

This chain joins TRBV2 and TRBJ2-5; the D is unclear. V was shortened by 4 bases and J by 2 bases, with 5 bases between the two germline ends. The germline V gene encodes CDR1 SNHLY and CDR2 FYNNEI. The CDR3 is made up of 12 amino acids. Here the CDR3 DNA reads TGTGCCAGCAGTGTCCTACAAGAGACCCAGTACTTC. Protein sequence: CASSVLQETQYF.

This chain uses TRBV11-2 with TRBJ2-1, with 8 bases lining up with TRBD2. V was pared by 5 bases and J by 8 bases, with 11 bases of the junction left unmatched. The germline CDR1 and CDR2 sequences are SGHAT and FQNNGV. This CDR3 region has 15 residues. CDR3 bases: TGTGCCAGCAGCCAGGGACTAGGATATGTCGATGAGCAGTTCTTC. Protein: CASSQGLGYVDEQFF.

In its sample, this clonotype was seen a few times. Its ends do not fully match the called genes, so a read error is possible. The J gene is TRBJ2-1, the V gene TRBV4-3; 7 nucleotides align to TRBD1. The CDR3 has 18 residues. The V gene's germline CDR1 is LGHNA and CDR2 YSLEER. The CDR3 protein is CANSQDSRGLGSYNEQFF. CDR3 coding DNA: TGCGCCAACAGCCAAGACTCGAGGGGGCTAGGGTCCTACAATGAGCAGTTCTTC.

About this clonotype: It may be a read error: a sequence one base away is much more abundant. The chain recombines TRBV10-3 with TRBJ2-1, with D tentatively TRBD1 or TRBD2 (5 bases each). Germline V gives CDR1 ENHRY, CDR2 SYGVKD. CDR3 length equals 13 residues. The CDR3, as DNA: TGTGCCATCAGTGAGGTCAGGGCGGGTGAGCAGCTCTTC. Translated: CAISEVRAGEQLF.

The rearrangement joins TRBV14 to TRBJ2-1; D gene unclear. This CDR3 comprises 14 residues. Between the trimmed V and J ends, which lost 1 base and 0 bases, there was a span of 4 bases. CDR1 and CDR2 (germline): SGHDN, FVKESK. The CDR3 sequence: CASSQASSYNEQFF. The CDR3, as DNA: TGTGCCAGCAGCCAAGCGAGCTCCTACAATGAGCAGTTCTTC.

The chain is built from TRBV7-9 and TRBJ2-7, with 8 bases fitting TRBD1. The CDR3 length is 15 residues. Trimming removed 6 bases from V and 3 bases from J; junction bases left unmatched: 10. Germline V lookup: CDR1 SEHNR, CDR2 FQNEAQ (reference sequence). The DNA for the CDR3 is TGTGCCAGCAGTAGCAGACAGGGGATGGTCTACGAGCAGTACTTC. It is translated as CASSSRQGMVYEQYF.

A word on this clonotype: This clone may be a read error of a much larger clone one base away. V and J are TRBV6-5 and TRBJ2-3; 8 bases are a match to TRBD2. Germline V gene data show CDR1 as MNHEY and CDR2 as SVGAGI. The CDR3 is 15 amino acids. CDR3: CASSYTSGNTDMQYF. The CDR3 DNA follows: TGTGCCAGCAGTTACACTAGCGGAAACACAGATATGCAGTATTTT.